This TCR beta chain was sequenced during a study of blood T cell repertoires in COVID-19 (dated by TCRdb to 2019 to 2021). Looking at the study overall: Samples from collaborators originated in the United States, Italy and Spain and spanned both the acute and convalescent phases of COVID-19. The samples were drawn from the first 160 participants of the ongoing ImmuneRACE study and from over 950 subjects provided by 6 global collaborators. The material from the prospective study consisted of cDNA or gDNA derived from T cells, B-cell-depleted T cells, or PBMCs. Subjects who had been exposed to COVID-19, were actively infected with it, or had recovered from it provided the deeply sampled blood TCRbeta repertoires that made up the dataset. Where HLA class I and class II types were available, the types were taken from metadata supplied by the sample provider, not from assay-based typing. The repertoires were made available in a free public database intended to serve as a resource for research on the immune response to SARS-CoV-2. Nearly every sample came with metadata listing a de-identified subject ID, COVID-19 status, age in years and sex. Results and caveats for the whole study, not just this receptor: The quantity of clinical and demographic metadata differed by source and by participant and was supplied without curation.

V is shortened by 4 bases, J by 6 bases, and the region joining them spans 14 bases. Via the germline V gene, CDR1 is LGHNA and CDR2 YNFKEQ. There are 14 amino acids in the CDR3, from cysteine to phenylalanine inclusive. Left in the record is the CDR3 DNA by itself, 42 bases read in frame from the first base. As to this clone: There is no known antigen for this receptor. No base qualities exist here, and no much larger clone lies one base off it.

In the prospective study, participants were roughly 18 to 95 years old, resided in 25 or so geographic areas of the United States, and were enrolled through a virtual design. To assign participants to cohorts, the prospective study relied on clinical history that participants themselves reported in a screening survey and a study questionnaire. Recovered participants in ImmuneRACE Cohort 3 were defined by two consecutive negative NP/OP PCR tests, clearance by a healthcare professional, or resolution of symptoms. Each participant in the prospective study had whole blood, serum and a nasopharyngeal or oropharyngeal swab collected by mobile phlebotomists. Prospective study participants could optionally give additional blood draws and questionnaires over an approximately two-month period. Before DNA extraction, blood samples from the prospective study were shipped at room temperature or frozen. TCRbeta CDR3 regions were amplified from genomic DNA by means of the immunoSEQ Assay, a bias-controlled multiplex PCR. The original pipeline was this. The number of nucleated cells in each sample was estimated from the amplification of reference gene primers within the assay. Sequence reads were collapsed and filtered to measure the absolute abundance of every unique TCRbeta CDR3 rearrangement. Productive Simpson clonality was computed per sample as the square root of Simpson's diversity index over productive rearrangements. TCRdb stores this immuneACCESS table with in-frame sequences only. Part of the clones is absent; in the studies checked, under half of the shortfall reflects unresolved V genes, and no reason is known for the rest. V, J and clone size reflect that table, while D and trimming were determined from the DNA. Across this sample there are about 210,000 clones, with 81% seen only once. Roughly 8.7% of the sample rests with the top ten.

The sequence links TRBV4-2 to TRBJ2-3; TRBD1 might be the D gene, on 6 matching bases. This sequence was found in a man between 35 and 55 years old who had recovered from COVID-19. Material for sequencing was PBMCs or T cells enriched from blood (not recorded which). The CDR3 region: CASSLNSGQDTQYF. The DNA sequence follows: TGTGCCAGCAGCCTTAATTCCGGACAGGATACGCAGTATTTT.